This T cell receptor (beta chain) was sequenced in a study of T cell responses to AZD1222 COVID-19 vaccine. The overall study: Combined were second doses at about 4 or about 12 weeks. General observations from the study: With two AZD1222 doses given, Spike-specific TCR breadth and depth both rose. Donor demographics were predominantly white British with a female majority; clonal diversity may be underestimated. Only 5 to 7 individuals given AZD1222 were seropositive at baseline.

Using immunoSEQ multiplex PCR, the repertoire was profiled, and TCRdb retains in-frame clones only, with some absent. The sample consists of 55,000 to 80,000 clones, under 90% of them appearing once. As to this clone: Its specificity is unknown.

From germline, CDR1 is MNHEY and CDR2 SMNVEV (reference sequence). The germline V and J ends were trimmed by 6 bases and 9 bases, with 15 bases remaining between them. This CDR3 is built from 14 residues. The rearrangement joins TRBV27 to TRBJ1-6; no clear D gene. The sequencing used peripheral blood, collected on day 0 of AZD1222 vaccination. The receptor was derived from an adult in good health. CDR3 in DNA: TGTGCCAGCAGCCCCGCGAGGTCGATTTCACCCCTCCACTTT. It specifies CASSPARSISPLHF.